The rows below give T cell receptor beta chains drawn from one sample of a study of early T cells in non-severe SARS-CoV-2 infection. Each CDR3 protein is one row after TCRdb ran MiXCR on the 5' RACE reads. The table has 65,000 to 95,000 distinct CDR3 sequences, 5% seen once; the top ten hold under 8%. The starting material was whole blood, obtained at baseline. The receptor set was obtained from an adult who was a healthcare worker with PCR-confirmed SARS-CoV-2 infection or an uninfected control (not recorded which). CDR3s include the opening cysteine and the closing phenylalanine or tryptophan. The D gene is left open where the match is weak. Not every row has a clone size; where given, it reads once, few, many or a size class.

J,D,V,size,CDR3,DNA
TRBJ1-2,.,TRBV7-2,many,CASSLSNRDYGYTF,TGTGCCAGCAGCTTATCAAACAGGGACTATGGCTACACCTTC
TRBJ1-5,.,TRBV28,many,CASSQGGNQPQHF,TGTGCCAGCAGTCAGGGTGGCAATCAGCCCCAGCATTTT
TRBJ2-1,TRBD1,TRBV27,many,CASRRQGDNEQFF,TGTGCCAGCAGGCGACAGGGGGACAATGAGCAGTTCTTC
TRBJ1-4,.,TRBV20-1,few,CSARPLVGVYEKLFF,TGCAGTGCTAGGCCTCTCGTGGGGGTATATGAAAAACTGTTTTTT
TRBJ2-3,.,TRBV5-1,many,CASSPTATDTQYF,TGCGCCAGCAGCCCCACGGCGACAGATACGCAGTATTTT
TRBJ2-1,.,TRBV7-3,many,CASSLGSRDTQFF,TGTGCCAGCAGCTTGGGATCCCGGGACACGCAGTTCTTC
TRBJ2-3,TRBD2,TRBV2,few,CASRAGADTQYF,TGTGCCAGCAGAGCGGGAGCGGATACGCAGTATTTT
TRBJ1-5,.,TRBV12-3/TRBV12-4,many,CASSLGSRRYSNQPQHF,TGTGCCAGCAGTTTAGGTAGTCGGAGGTATAGCAATCAGCCCCAGCATTTT
TRBJ1-5,TRBD1,TRBV12-3/TRBV12-4,few,CASSLQGAVQPQHF,TGTGCCAGCAGCCTACAGGGGGCAGTTCAGCCCCAGCATTTT
TRBJ2-3,TRBD2,TRBV4-1,.,CASSPEGLADPDTQYF,TGCGCCAGCAGCCCAGAGGGACTAGCGGACCCAGATACGCAGTATTTT
TRBJ2-7,.,TRBV7-9,many,CASSPGAASEQYF,TGTGCCAGCAGCCCAGGGGCCGCAAGCGAGCAGTACTTC
TRBJ2-7,.,TRBV5-1,.,CASSLAGRREQYF,TGCGCCAGCAGCTTGGCAGGGAGAAGGGAGCAGTACTTC
TRBJ1-3,TRBD1,TRBV12-3/TRBV12-4,few,CASSSRGHGGNTIYF,TGTGCCAGCAGTTCCAGGGGGCATGGAGGAAACACCATATATTTT
TRBJ2-1,TRBD2,TRBV20-1,many,CSARGASGMIYNEQFF,TGCAGTGCTAGGGGGGCTAGCGGGATGATCTACAATGAGCAGTTCTTC
TRBJ1-1,.,TRBV12-3/TRBV12-4,.,CASSMGGMTFF,TGTGCCAGCAGTATGGGGGGTATGACTTTCTTT
TRBJ1-1,.,TRBV20-1,many,CSALTGIAEAFF,TGCAGTGCTTTAACAGGGATAGCTGAAGCTTTCTTT
TRBJ2-7,.,TRBV7-2,.,CASTSSPGQSYEQYF,TGTGCCAGCACTTCATCCCCCGGACAGTCCTACGAGCAGTACTTC
TRBJ2-3,TRBD1,TRBV6-5,many,CASSSTTGLDTQYF,TGTGCCAGCAGCTCAACGACAGGGCTAGATACGCAGTATTTT
TRBJ1-1,.,TRBV27,many,CASSLSSVNTEAFF,TGTGCCAGCAGTTTATCGTCCGTGAACACTGAAGCTTTCTTT
TRBJ2-3,.,TRBV11-2,many,CASSHRGADTDTQYF,TGTGCCAGCAGCCACCGGGGAGCGGACACAGATACGCAGTATTTT